Listed here is a single TCR beta chain. Its target is unknown. These data belong to a study of fetal regulatory T cell absence and autoimmunity. Study details: Exocrine pancreas autoimmunity occurred in IPEX patients lacking clinical diabetes.

Profiling relied on immunoSEQ multiplex PCR, and the TCRdb table lists in-frame clones only, not all of them. The sample consists of about 95,000 clones, about two thirds of them appearing once. Whole-study findings and limits: Broadly similar TRB gene family usage was seen in pancreas and cord blood. In IPEX, the enrichment was taken to support antigen-driven autoimmunity before birth.

Material: pancreas tissue. The source is a male donor with IPEX syndrome.

The CDR3 sequence: CASSSGLAGGTDTQYF. The CDR3, as DNA: TGTGCCAGCAGCTCGGGACTAGCGGGAGGCACAGATACGCAGTATTTT. This rearrangement joins TRBV7-6 to TRBJ2-3, with 14 bases matching TRBD2. The CDR3 spans 16 residues. Germline V CDR1 and CDR2: SGHVS, FNYEAQ. The V segment lost 4 bases and the J segment 1 base; nucleotides outside the gene matches: 1.